This T cell receptor beta chain appears in the sequencing data of a study of technical replicates of blood from a handful of donors. Assay: immunoSEQ multiplex PCR; the TCRdb copy retains only in-frame clones and omits some. The sample carries about 73,000 clones, roughly 93% recorded once. The trim removed 6 bases at V and 0 bases at J, leaving 17 bases unmatched. Germline loops: CDR1 KGHSH, CDR2 LQKENI. This CDR3 is 19 amino acids long. The chain has TRBV18 and TRBJ2-3; 8 bases align to TRBD2. The sequence was obtained from a human donor in good health. The specimen sequenced was T cells isolated from PBMCs. This CDR3 is CASSPLTSAWALSTDTQYF. CDR3 bases: TGTGCCAGCTCTCCGCTGACTAGCGCCTGGGCCCTAAGCACAGATACGCAGTATTTT.